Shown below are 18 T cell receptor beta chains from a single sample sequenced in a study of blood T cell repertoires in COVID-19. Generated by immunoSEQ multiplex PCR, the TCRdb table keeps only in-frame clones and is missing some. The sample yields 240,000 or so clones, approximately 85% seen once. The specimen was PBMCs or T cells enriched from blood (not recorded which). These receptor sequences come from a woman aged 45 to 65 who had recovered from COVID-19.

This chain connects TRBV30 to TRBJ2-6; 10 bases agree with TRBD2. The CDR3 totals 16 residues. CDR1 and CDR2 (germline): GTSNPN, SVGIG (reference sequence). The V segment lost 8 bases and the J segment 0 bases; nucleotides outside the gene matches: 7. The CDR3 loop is CARIAGGISGANVLTF. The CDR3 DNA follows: TGTGCCCGGATAGCGGGAGGAATCTCTGGGGCCAACGTCCTGACTTTC.

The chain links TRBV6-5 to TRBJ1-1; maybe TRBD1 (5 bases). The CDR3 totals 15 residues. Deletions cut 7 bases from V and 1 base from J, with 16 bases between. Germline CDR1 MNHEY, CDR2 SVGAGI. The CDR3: CASTKHETANTEAFF. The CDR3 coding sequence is TGTGCCAGCACCAAACACGAGACAGCGAACACTGAAGCTTTCTTT.

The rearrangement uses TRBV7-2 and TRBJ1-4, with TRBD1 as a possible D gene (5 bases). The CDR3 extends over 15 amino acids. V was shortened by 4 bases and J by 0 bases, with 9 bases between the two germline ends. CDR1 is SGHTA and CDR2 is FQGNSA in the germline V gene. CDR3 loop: CASSSDSSTNEKLFF. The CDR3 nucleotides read TGTGCCAGCAGCTCCGACAGCTCAACTAATGAAAAACTGTTTTTT.

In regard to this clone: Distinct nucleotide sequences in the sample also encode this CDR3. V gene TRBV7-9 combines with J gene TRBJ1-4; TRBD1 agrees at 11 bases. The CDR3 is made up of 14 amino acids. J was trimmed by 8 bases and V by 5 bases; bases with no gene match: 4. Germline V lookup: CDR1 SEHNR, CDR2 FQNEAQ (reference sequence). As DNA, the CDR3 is TGTGCCAGCAGCCTCGGGACAGGGGGGGAAAAACTGTTTTTT. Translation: CASSLGTGGEKLFF.

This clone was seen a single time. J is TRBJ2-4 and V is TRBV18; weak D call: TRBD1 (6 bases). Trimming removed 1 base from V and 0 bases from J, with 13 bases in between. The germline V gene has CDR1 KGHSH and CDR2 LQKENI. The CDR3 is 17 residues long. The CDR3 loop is CASSPRPGEIAKNIQYF. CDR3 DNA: TGTGCCAGCTCACCACGCCCAGGGGAGATAGCCAAAAACATTCAGTACTTC.

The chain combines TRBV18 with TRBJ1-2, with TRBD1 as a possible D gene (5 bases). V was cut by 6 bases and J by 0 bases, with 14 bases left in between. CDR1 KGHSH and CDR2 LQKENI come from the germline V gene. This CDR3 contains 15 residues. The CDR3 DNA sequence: TGTGCCAGCTCTCAGCGACAGAGTCCTAACTATGGCTACACCTTC. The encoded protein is CASSQRQSPNYGYTF.

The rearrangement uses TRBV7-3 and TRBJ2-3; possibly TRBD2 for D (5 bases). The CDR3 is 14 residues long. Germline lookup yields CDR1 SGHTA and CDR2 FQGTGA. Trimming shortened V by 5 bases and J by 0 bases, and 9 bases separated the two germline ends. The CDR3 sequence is CASSPGLSTDTQYF. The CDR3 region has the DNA TGTGCCAGCAGCCCCGGACTTAGCACAGATACGCAGTATTTT. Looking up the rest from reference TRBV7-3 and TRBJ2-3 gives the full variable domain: GAGVSQTPSNKVTEKGKYVELRCDPISGHTALYWYRQSLGQGPEFLIYFQGTGAADDSGLPNDRFFAVRPEGSVSTLKIQRTERGDSAVYLCASSPGLSTDTQYFGPGTRLTVL.

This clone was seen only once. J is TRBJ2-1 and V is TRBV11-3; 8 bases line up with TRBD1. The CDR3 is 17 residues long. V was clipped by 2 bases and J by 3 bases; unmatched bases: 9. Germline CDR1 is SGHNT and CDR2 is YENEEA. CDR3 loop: CASSLRGGQDIYNEQFF. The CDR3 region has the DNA TGTGCCAGCAGCTTACGAGGGGGACAGGATATCTACAATGAGCAGTTCTTC.

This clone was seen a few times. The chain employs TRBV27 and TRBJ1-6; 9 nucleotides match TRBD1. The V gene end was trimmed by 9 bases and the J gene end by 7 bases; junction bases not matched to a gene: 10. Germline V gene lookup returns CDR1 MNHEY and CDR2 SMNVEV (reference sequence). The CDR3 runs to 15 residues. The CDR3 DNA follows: TGTGCCAGTTTGGGGACCGGACAGGGGAATTCACCCCTCCACTTT. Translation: CASLGTGQGNSPLHF.

CDR3 residues: CASSITRNSYNEQFF. The CDR3 nucleotides read TGTGCCAGTAGTATTACTCGAAACTCCTACAATGAGCAGTTCTTC. This chain connects TRBV19 to TRBJ2-1; no clear D. The CDR3 runs 15 residues. Trimming stripped 3 bases from V and 0 bases from J, with 9 bases between. Germline CDR1 is LNHDA and CDR2 is SQIVND (reference sequence).

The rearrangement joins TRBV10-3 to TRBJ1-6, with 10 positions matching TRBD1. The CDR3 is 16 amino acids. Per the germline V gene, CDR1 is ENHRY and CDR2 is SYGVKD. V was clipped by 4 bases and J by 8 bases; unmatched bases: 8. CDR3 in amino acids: CAISARDRGRDSPLHF. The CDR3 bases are TGTGCCATCAGTGCCCGGGACAGGGGTCGGGATTCACCCCTCCACTTT.

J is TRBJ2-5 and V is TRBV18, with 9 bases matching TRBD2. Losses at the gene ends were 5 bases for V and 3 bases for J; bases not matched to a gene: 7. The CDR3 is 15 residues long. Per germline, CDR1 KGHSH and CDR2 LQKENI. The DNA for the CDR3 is TGTGCCAGCTCAGAGATAGCGGGAGTCAAAGAGACCCAGTACTTC. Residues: CASSEIAGVKETQYF.

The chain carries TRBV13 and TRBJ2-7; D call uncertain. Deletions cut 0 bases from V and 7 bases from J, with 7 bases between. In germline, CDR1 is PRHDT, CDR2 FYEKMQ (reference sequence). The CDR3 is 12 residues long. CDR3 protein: CASSLGSPEQYF. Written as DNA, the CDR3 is TGTGCCAGCAGCTTAGGTAGTCCTGAGCAGTACTTC. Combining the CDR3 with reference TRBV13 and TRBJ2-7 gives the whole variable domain AAGVIQSPRHLIKEKRETATLKCYPIPRHDTVYWYQQGPGQDPQFLISFYEKMQSDKGSIPDRFSAQQFSDYHSELNMSSLELGDSALYFCASSLGSPEQYFGPGTRLTVT.

The CDR3: CASSRTGTGNTIYF. The DNA for the CDR3 is TGTGCCAGCAGTAGGACAGGGACTGGAAACACCATATATTTT. The chain links TRBV9 to TRBJ1-3, with 8 positions matching TRBD1. Per germline, CDR1 SGDLS and CDR2 YYNGEE. The length of the CDR3 is 14 residues. Trimming cost V 5 bases and J 2 bases; bases outside gene matches: 3.

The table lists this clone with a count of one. The CDR3 nucleotides read TGTGCCAGCAACGAAGGGACAGTCACTGAAGCTTTCTTT. It translates to CASNEGTVTEAFF. The J gene is TRBJ1-1, the V gene TRBV2; TRBD1 matches 7 bases. Germline V CDR1 and CDR2: SNHLY, FYNNEI. The junction had 6 bases not matched to a gene; V was cut back by 7 bases and J by 4 bases. The CDR3 sequence is 13 residues long. Using reference TRBV2 and TRBJ1-1 for the parts outside the CDR3, the full variable domain is EPEVTQTPSHQVTQMGQEVILRCVPISNHLYFYWYRQILGQKVEFLVSFYNNEISEKSEIFDDQFSVERPDGSNFTLKIRSTKLEDSAMYFCASNEGTVTEAFFGQGTRLTVV.

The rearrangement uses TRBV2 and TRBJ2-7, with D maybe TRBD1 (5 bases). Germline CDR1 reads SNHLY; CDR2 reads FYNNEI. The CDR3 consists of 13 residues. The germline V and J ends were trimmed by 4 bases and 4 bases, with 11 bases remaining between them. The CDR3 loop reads CASSVFRVYEQYF. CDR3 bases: TGTGCCAGCAGTGTATTCAGGGTGTACGAGCAGTACTTC.

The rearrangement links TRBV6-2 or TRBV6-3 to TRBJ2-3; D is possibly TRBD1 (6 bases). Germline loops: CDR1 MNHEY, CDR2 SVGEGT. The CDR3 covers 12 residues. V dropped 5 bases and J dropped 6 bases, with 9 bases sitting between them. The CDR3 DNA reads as TGTGCCAGCAGTGCCCAGGGGGATACGCAGTATTTT. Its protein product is CASSAQGDTQYF.

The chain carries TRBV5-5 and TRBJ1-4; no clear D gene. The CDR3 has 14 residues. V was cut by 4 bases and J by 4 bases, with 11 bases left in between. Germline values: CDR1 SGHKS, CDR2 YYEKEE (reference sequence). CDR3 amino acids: CASSRRESNEKLFF. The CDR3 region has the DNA TGTGCCAGCAGCCGCCGGGAAAGTAATGAAAAACTGTTTTTT.